Presented here are 16 T cell receptor beta chains from one specimen sequenced in a study of blood T cell repertoires in COVID-19. TCRdb keeps only in-frame clones here, not all; method: immunoSEQ multiplex PCR. In the table there are 380,000 or so clones, 89% of which are singletons. The specimen sequenced was peripheral blood. These receptors were taken from a man aged 35-49 years with acute or convalescent COVID-19.

This CDR3 is CASSQLPNYGYTF. In DNA, the CDR3 is TGCGCCAGCAGCCAACTCCCTAACTATGGCTACACCTTC. V and J are TRBV4-1 and TRBJ1-2, with D uncertain. CDR3 length: 13 residues. In germline, CDR1 is MGHRA, CDR2 YSYEKL. Deletions cut 2 bases from V and 0 bases from J, with 4 bases between.

The chain is built from TRBV5-4 and TRBJ2-7; TRBD1 might be the D (6 bases). The CDR3 spans 15 residues. Trimming removed 4 bases at V and 0 bases at J, with 14 bases between. Germline V gene lookup returns CDR1 SGHNT and CDR2 YYREEE (reference sequence). The CDR3 region is CASSPGQTSSYEQYF. Written as DNA, the CDR3 is TGTGCCAGCAGCCCCGGACAGACCTCCTCCTACGAGCAGTACTTC.

This clone was seen more than once but under ten times. The chain joins TRBV7-6 to TRBJ1-6, with 10 bases aligning to TRBD1. The CDR3 has 15 residues. V shed 5 bases, J shed 10 bases, and the junction held 8 bases outside the gene matches. The germline V gene encodes CDR1 SGHVS and CDR2 FNYEAQ. CDR3 region: CASSQRTGGGSPLHF. The CDR3 bases are TGTGCCAGCAGCCAACGGACAGGGGGAGGCTCACCCCTCCACTTT.

The gene calls are TRBV4-2 and TRBJ2-3; TRBD2 aligns across 14 bases. This CDR3 has 19 residues. With 1 base clipped from V and 3 bases from J, the junction kept 9 bases outside the gene matches. Germline V gene data show CDR1 as LGHNA and CDR2 as YNFKEQ. CDR3 bases: TGTGCCAGCAGCCAAGTCGAGACTAGCGGGGGGGGTTGGACAGATACGCAGTATTTT. It yields the protein CASSQVETSGGGWTDTQYF.

V is TRBV28 and J is TRBJ1-2; D is uncertain. V dropped 2 bases and J dropped 3 bases, with 7 bases sitting between them. Germline V gene data show CDR1 as MDHEN and CDR2 as SYDVKM. This CDR3 has 13 amino acids. In DNA, the CDR3 is TGTGCCAGCAGTTTAGAGGTGGACTATGGCTACACCTTC. Amino acids: CASSLEVDYGYTF.

CDR3: CASSATVTVNRTGEQYF. The CDR3 DNA reads TGTGCCAGCAGCGCGACGGTGACAGTCAACCGAACGGGCGAGCAGTACTTC. This chain joins TRBV9 and TRBJ2-7; weak D call: TRBD1 (5 bases). Germline V lookup: CDR1 SGDLS, CDR2 YYNGEE. This CDR3 has 17 residues. Trimming stripped 3 bases from V and 6 bases from J, with 25 bases between.

The V and J genes are TRBV7-9 and TRBJ2-3, with a tentative D call TRBD1 (6 bases). The V gene's germline CDR1 is SEHNR and CDR2 FQNEAQ (reference sequence). V lost 4 bases to trimming and J lost 7 bases, with 27 bases between them. The CDR3 has 18 residues. CDR3 sequence (DNA): TGTGCCAGCAGCTCTAACAGGGTTCACTTAACCCTCTTGTATACGCAGTATTTT. Encoded protein: CASSSNRVHLTLLYTQYF.

The genes are TRBV28 and TRBJ2-7; 8 bases map to TRBD1. The CDR3 contains 15 residues. The V segment lost 5 bases and the J segment 3 bases; nucleotides outside the gene matches: 9. Germline-derived CDR1 and CDR2 are MDHEN and SYDVKM. The CDR3 bases are TGTGCCAGCAGTCCGTACAGGGGGTCCAACTACGAGCAGTACTTC. Protein: CASSPYRGSNYEQYF.

The gene calls are TRBV9 and TRBJ2-5, with 13 bases matching TRBD2. The V gene's germline CDR1 is SGDLS and CDR2 YYNGEE. Unmatched junction bases numbered 7, after V lost 6 bases and J lost 5 bases. CDR3 length: 15 residues. In DNA form, the CDR3 reads TGTGCCAGCACCCTGACTAGCGGGGGGTTGGAGACCCAGTACTTC. Protein product: CASTLTSGGLETQYF.

A word on this clone: Other nucleotide sequences from this sample produce the same CDR3. This chain links TRBV12-3 or TRBV12-4 with TRBJ2-7, with D possibly being TRBD1 (5 bases). CDR3 size: 11 residues. V lost 4 bases to trimming and J lost 4 bases, with 5 bases between them. CDR3 amino acids: CASSSGYEQYF. In DNA, the CDR3 is TGTGCCAGCAGTTCAGGGTACGAGCAGTACTTC.

The V gene is TRBV5-1, the J gene TRBJ2-3; 9 bases line up with TRBD1. Losses at the gene ends were 4 bases for V and 0 bases for J; bases not matched to a gene: 3. This CDR3 has 15 amino acids. Germline V CDR1 and CDR2: SGHRS, YFSETQ. The CDR3 spells CASSVTGGSTDTQYF. Written as DNA, the CDR3 is TGCGCCAGCAGCGTGACAGGGGGAAGCACAGATACGCAGTATTTT.

V usage is TRBV5-1 and J usage is TRBJ2-2; TRBD1 matches 9 bases. The trim removed 2 bases at V and 6 bases at J, leaving 14 bases unmatched. CDR3 length: 18 residues. Germline loops: CDR1 SGHRS, CDR2 YFSETQ. CDR3 sequence: CASSFRDRDRPIAGELFF. The CDR3 DNA is TGCGCCAGCAGCTTCCGGGACAGGGATCGGCCTATTGCCGGGGAGCTGTTTTTT.

The rearrangement uses TRBV28 and TRBJ1-2; the match to TRBD1 covers 7 bases. Germline assignment: CDR1 MDHEN and CDR2 SYDVKM. The length of the CDR3 is 14 residues. The J segment lost 8 bases and the V segment lost 5 bases, leaving 11 bases of the junction unmatched. The CDR3 nucleotides read TGTGCCAGCAGTCCAATCCGGGACAGAGGAGGCTACACCTTC. It translates to CASSPIRDRGGYTF.

The chain joins TRBV4-1 to TRBJ2-2; possibly TRBD2 for D (6 bases). The germline CDR1 and CDR2 sequences are MGHRA and YSYEKL. Between the trimmed V and J ends, which lost 0 bases and 4 bases, there was a span of 15 bases. The CDR3 covers 17 residues. The CDR3 sequence: CASSQDGGVRSTGELFF. CDR3 in DNA: TGCGCCAGCAGCCAAGATGGAGGGGTTCGGAGCACCGGGGAGCTGTTTTTT.

The V and J genes are TRBV6-1 and TRBJ1-1, with 9 bases lining up with TRBD1. The CDR3 contains 16 residues. Germline assignment: CDR1 MNHNS and CDR2 SASEGT. V was clipped by 3 bases and J by 5 bases; unmatched bases: 10. The CDR3 DNA reads TGTGCCAGCAGTGATACAGGAGGGACAGGGTGGACTGAAGCTTTCTTT. It encodes CASSDTGGTGWTEAFF.

For this clone: This same CDR3 is encoded by further DNA sequences in the sample. The chain employs TRBV18 and TRBJ1-3; 7 positions match TRBD1. The junction had 0 bases not matched to a gene; V was cut back by 2 bases and J by 2 bases. The CDR3 length is 14 residues. Germline V gene sequence: CDR1 KGHSH, CDR2 LQKENI. The CDR3 loop is CASSPTGAGNTIYF. CDR3 sequence (DNA): TGTGCCAGCTCACCAACAGGGGCTGGAAACACCATATATTTT.